This is a list of T cell receptor beta chains from one sample in a study of cytomegalovirus exposure and HLA in healthy donors. Repertoires were generated with immunoSEQ multiplex PCR, while TCRdb's copy carries only in-frame clones and drops some. The repertoire table contains about 200,000 clones. The sequenced sample was PBMCs. Receptors were obtained from a boy aged 5-17 years in good health and CMV-seronegative. Both conserved end residues are part of each CDR3. A D gene is named only where the DNA matches it firmly.

J: TRBJ1-1; V: TRBV5-4; D: .; DNA: TGTGCCAGCGGACAAGTAGGCACTGAAGCTTTCTTT; CDR3: CASGQVGTEAFF
J: TRBJ2-1; V: TRBV7-2; D: .; DNA: TGTGCCAGCAGCCCAGCGTCTACAGGGTACAATGAGCAGTTCTTC; CDR3: CASSPASTGYNEQFF
J: TRBJ1-2; V: TRBV19; D: TRBD1; DNA: TGTGCCAGTAGTACTGACAGGGTAGGCGGCTACACCTTC; CDR3: CASSTDRVGGYTF
J: TRBJ2-7; V: TRBV6-5; D: TRBD2; DNA: TGTGCCAGCAGTTACGCGGCTAGCGGGGGCTACGAGCAGTACTTC; CDR3: CASSYAASGGYEQYF
J: TRBJ2-1; V: TRBV27; D: .; DNA: TGTGCCAGCAGTTTGCGGGGGCCCGGCAATGAGCAGTTCTTC; CDR3: CASSLRGPGNEQFF
J: TRBJ2-3; V: TRBV9; D: .; DNA: TGTGCCAGCGCTAAGAGCACAGATACGCAGTATTTT; CDR3: CASAKSTDTQYF
J: TRBJ1-1; V: TRBV6-4; D: TRBD1; DNA: TGTGCCAGCAACCGGGACAGGGGGATGAACACTGAAGCTTTCTTT; CDR3: CASNRDRGMNTEAFF
J: TRBJ1-1; V: TRBV9; D: .; DNA: TGTGCCAGCAGCCGAGCAGGGAACACTGAAGCTTTCTTT; CDR3: CASSRAGNTEAFF
J: TRBJ1-2; V: TRBV9; D: TRBD1; DNA: TGTGCCAGCAGCGTCGGACAGGGGCAGGGTGGCTACACCTTC; CDR3: CASSVGQGQGGYTF
J: TRBJ2-3; V: TRBV10-1; D: TRBD1; DNA: TGCGCCAGCAGTGAGTCGAGAGGGGGCGGAGATACGCAGTATTTT; CDR3: CASSESRGGGDTQYF
J: TRBJ2-1; V: TRBV5-1; D: TRBD1; DNA: TGCGCCAGCAGCTTGGAGGACAGGGGGAATGAGCAGTTCTTC; CDR3: CASSLEDRGNEQFF
J: TRBJ1-2; V: TRBV7-9; D: .; DNA: TGTGCCAGCAGCTTAGCCGGTGATACCGGCTATGGCTACACCTTC; CDR3: CASSLAGDTGYGYTF
J: TRBJ2-3; V: TRBV6-1; D: .; DNA: TGTGCCAGCAGCGGGGGGCCCCGCACAGATACGCAGTATTTT; CDR3: CASSGGPRTDTQYF
J: TRBJ1-2; V: TRBV2; D: .; DNA: TGTGCCAGCAGCTCTCTGAGGTATGGCTACACCTTC; CDR3: CASSSLRYGYTF
J: TRBJ1-4; V: TRBV6-1; D: .; DNA: TGTGCCAGCAGTGACCCGACAGAAATTAATGAAAAACTGTTTTTT; CDR3: CASSDPTEINEKLFF
J: TRBJ2-7; V: TRBV7-2; D: .; DNA: TGTGCCAGCAGCCGCAATTCGAGGGTCTTGTCTTACTACGAGCAGTACTTC; CDR3: CASSRNSRVLSYYEQYF
J: TRBJ2-5; V: TRBV7-2; D: .; DNA: TGTGCCAGCAGCTTAGCGGGGGGGCCAGAGACCCAGTACTTC; CDR3: CASSLAGGPETQYF
J: TRBJ1-1; V: TRBV7-6; D: .; DNA: TGTGCCAGCAGCCTCGCCTGGGAGGGAGCTAACACTGAAGCTTTCTTT; CDR3: CASSLAWEGANTEAFF
J: TRBJ1-5; V: TRBV2; D: .; DNA: TGTGCCAGCAGTGAGAACGGGAGGGGTCAGCCCCAGCATTTT; CDR3: CASSENGRGQPQHF
J: TRBJ2-5; V: TRBV4-2; D: TRBD2; DNA: TGTGCCAGCAGCCAACCTAGCGGGGCGGAGACCCAGTACTTC; CDR3: CASSQPSGAETQYF
J: TRBJ2-7; V: TRBV6-1; D: TRBD2; DNA: TGTGCCAGCAGTGAATGGTTCGGGTTGCGGGGGGGCTCCAGCTCCTACGAGCAGTACTTC; CDR3: CASSEWFGLRGGSSSYEQYF
J: TRBJ1-6; V: TRBV2; D: .; DNA: TGTGCCAGCAGTGAAGAGGGGAATTCACCCCTCCACTTT; CDR3: CASSEEGNSPLHF
J: TRBJ2-7; V: TRBV7-2; D: .; DNA: TGTGCCAGCAGCTTAGCAGACAGCTTCTACGAGCAGTACTTC; CDR3: CASSLADSFYEQYF
J: TRBJ2-1; V: TRBV4-1; D: .; DNA: TGCGCCAGCAGCCCCTTTGGAGGTGAGCAGTTCTTC; CDR3: CASSPFGGEQFF
J: TRBJ1-1; V: TRBV2; D: TRBD1; DNA: TGTGCCAGCAGCGACAGGGGGACGAACACTGAAGCTTTCTTT; CDR3: CASSDRGTNTEAFF
J: TRBJ2-2; V: TRBV13; D: TRBD1; DNA: TGTGCCACCAGTCTCAGGGGGCTAGGTACCGGGGAGCTGTTTTTT; CDR3: CATSLRGLGTGELFF
J: TRBJ2-2; V: TRBV11-1; D: .; DNA: TGTGCCAGCAGCTTCTTGGGCGGGCGCACCGGGGAGCTGTTTTTT; CDR3: CASSFLGGRTGELFF
J: TRBJ2-3; V: TRBV5-1; D: TRBD1; DNA: TGCGCCAGCAGCCCGCGAAGGGGGCCCAACCGAAGCACAGATACGCAGTATTTT; CDR3: CASSPRRGPNRSTDTQYF
J: TRBJ1-5; V: TRBV19; D: .; DNA: TGTGCCAGTAGTATAGATATGTACGGGGATCAGCCCCAGCATTTT; CDR3: CASSIDMYGDQPQHF
J: TRBJ1-1; V: TRBV6-1; D: .; DNA: TGTGCCAGCAGTGAACAGGGAGGCTACACTGAAGCTTTCTTT; CDR3: CASSEQGGYTEAFF
J: TRBJ1-1; V: TRBV5-1; D: .; DNA: TGCGCCAGCAGCTTGGCACCCCGGGAGAACACTGAAGCTTTCTTT; CDR3: CASSLAPRENTEAFF
J: TRBJ2-3; V: TRBV7-8; D: TRBD2; DNA: TGTGCCAGCAGCTTAGCGTTTAAAGCGGGGGGCAGCACAGATACGCAGTATTTT; CDR3: CASSLAFKAGGSTDTQYF
J: TRBJ2-1; V: TRBV9; D: .; DNA: TGTGCCAGCAGCTCCCGGGTCAGCAATGAGCAGTTCTTC; CDR3: CASSSRVSNEQFF
J: TRBJ1-2; V: TRBV23-1; D: .; DNA: TGCGCCAGCAGGCGTGGGCCGAGTGAGCCGGGACACTACAACTATGGCTACACCTTC; CDR3: CASRRGPSEPGHYNYGYTF
J: TRBJ2-5; V: TRBV5-1; D: .; DNA: TGCGCCAGCAGCATCATCCCCCCTGTGGGGGCCCCGGTAGGAGAGACCCAGTACTTC; CDR3: CASSIIPPVGAPVGETQYF
J: TRBJ2-7; V: TRBV30; D: .; DNA: TGTGCCTGGAGTCCAGGGGCCTACGAGCAGTACTTC; CDR3: CAWSPGAYEQYF
J: TRBJ2-7; V: TRBV19; D: .; DNA: TGTGCCAGTAGTAGCGGTGGATACTTCGAGCAGTACTTC; CDR3: CASSSGGYFEQYF
J: TRBJ1-1; V: TRBV2; D: TRBD1; DNA: TGTGCCAGCAGGGACAGGGTCACCACTGAAGCTTTCTTT; CDR3: CASRDRVTTEAFF
J: TRBJ2-5; V: TRBV15; D: TRBD2; DNA: TGTGCCACCAGCGCCGGGGGACTAGCAGGGGAGACCCAGTACTTC; CDR3: CATSAGGLAGETQYF
J: TRBJ2-7; V: TRBV7-9; D: .; DNA: TGTGCCAGCAGCGAGACCACCAGGGTACTAAAGTACGAGCAGTACTTC; CDR3: CASSETTRVLKYEQYF
J: TRBJ2-3; V: TRBV30; D: TRBD1; DNA: TGTGCCTGGAGCCAACCACGACAGGGGAGGACAGATACGCAGTATTTT; CDR3: CAWSQPRQGRTDTQYF
J: TRBJ1-5; V: TRBV19; D: .; DNA: TGTGCCAGTAGCTTAACAGGGTATCAGCCCCAGCATTTT; CDR3: CASSLTGYQPQHF
J: TRBJ2-1; V: TRBV5-1; D: TRBD2; DNA: TGCGCCAGCAGCAAAACTAGCGGGGGTAGCAATGAGCAGTTCTTC; CDR3: CASSKTSGGSNEQFF
J: TRBJ1-1; V: TRBV4-1; D: .; DNA: TGCGCCAGCAGCCAACCACCCGGGCGGGGGACGAACACTGAAGCTTTCTTT; CDR3: CASSQPPGRGTNTEAFF
J: TRBJ2-7; V: TRBV5-6; D: .; DNA: TGTGCCAGCAGCTTGGTGGCAGGGTCAGAGGAGCAGTACTTC; CDR3: CASSLVAGSEEQYF
J: TRBJ2-7; V: TRBV7-8; D: TRBD1; DNA: TGTGCCAGCAGCTTAGATACAGGGGACGAGCAGTACTTC; CDR3: CASSLDTGDEQYF
J: TRBJ1-1; V: TRBV5-4; D: .; DNA: TGTGCCAGCAGCTTGACGGCGGGGGCTTGGACTGAAGCTTTCTTT; CDR3: CASSLTAGAWTEAFF
J: TRBJ2-3; V: TRBV7-8; D: .; DNA: TGTGCCAGCAGCTTATTTGAGGGAACAGATACGCAGTATTTT; CDR3: CASSLFEGTDTQYF
J: TRBJ2-3; V: TRBV7-8; D: .; DNA: TGTGCCAGCAACTCTTTAGGGGGGGGAGATACGCAGTATTTT; CDR3: CASNSLGGGDTQYF
J: TRBJ2-1; V: TRBV5-4; D: TRBD2; DNA: TGTGCCAGCAGCCTAGAACTGACTAGCGGGGGTAATGAGCAGTTCTTC; CDR3: CASSLELTSGGNEQFF
J: TRBJ2-1; V: TRBV7-9; D: TRBD2; DNA: TGTGCCAGCAGCGGTGGCGGGGGTCCCTACAATGAGCAGTTCTTC; CDR3: CASSGGGGPYNEQFF
J: TRBJ1-5; V: TRBV7-9; D: .; DNA: TGTGCCAGCAGTTCCCCAAAGAGCGGCCAGCCCCAGCATTTT; CDR3: CASSSPKSGQPQHF
J: TRBJ2-3; V: TRBV25-1; D: .; DNA: TGTGCCAGCAGTGAATCTGACGACTTTGATACGCAGTATTTT; CDR3: CASSESDDFDTQYF
J: TRBJ1-5; V: TRBV27; D: .; DNA: TGTGCCAGCAGTTTCCGGGGCAATCAGCCCCAGCATTTT; CDR3: CASSFRGNQPQHF
J: TRBJ2-1; V: TRBV5-6; D: TRBD2; DNA: TGTGCCAGCAGCTCTGGACTAGCCCCCGGCGGCTACAATGAGCAGTTCTTC; CDR3: CASSSGLAPGGYNEQFF